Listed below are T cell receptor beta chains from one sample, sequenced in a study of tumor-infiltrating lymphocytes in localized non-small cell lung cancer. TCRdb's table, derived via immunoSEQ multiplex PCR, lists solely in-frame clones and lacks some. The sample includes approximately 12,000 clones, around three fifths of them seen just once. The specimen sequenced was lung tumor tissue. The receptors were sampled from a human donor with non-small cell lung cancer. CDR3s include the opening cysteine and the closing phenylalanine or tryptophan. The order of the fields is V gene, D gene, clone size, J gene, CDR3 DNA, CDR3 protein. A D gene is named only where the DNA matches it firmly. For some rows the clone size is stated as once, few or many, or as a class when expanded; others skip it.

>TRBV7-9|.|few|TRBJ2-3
TGTGCCAGCAGCTTAGTGGAGTGGGATACGCAGTATTTT
CASSLVEWDTQYF
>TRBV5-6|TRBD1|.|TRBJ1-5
TGTGCCAGCAGCTCATCGGGACAGCTTTATCAGCCCCAGCATTTT
CASSSSGQLYQPQHF
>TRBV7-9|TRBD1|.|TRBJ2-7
TGTGCCAGCAGCAACACAGGGGGTCCCTACGAGCAGTACTTC
CASSNTGGPYEQYF
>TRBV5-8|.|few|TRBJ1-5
TGTGCCAGCAGCTTGGACAGAGGGCCCCAGCATTTT
CASSLDRGPQHF
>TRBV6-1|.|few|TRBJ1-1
TGTGCCAGCAGTGATGGCTCAGGCGTTCGAACTGAAGCTTTCTTT
CASSDGSGVRTEAFF
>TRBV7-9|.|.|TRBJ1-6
TGTGCCAGCAGCTTAAGTCTGAGCCCTAATTCACCCCTCCACTTT
CASSLSLSPNSPLHF
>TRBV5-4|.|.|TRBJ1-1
TGTGCCAGCAGCCCTGCCCCCGGTCCGGGGGCGTATGCTTTCTTT
CASSPAPGPGAYAFF
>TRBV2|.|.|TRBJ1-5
TGTGCCAGCAGGTCGACAGGCAATCAGCCCCAGCATTTT
CASRSTGNQPQHF
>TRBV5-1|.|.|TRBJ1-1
TGCGCCAGCAGCTTGAGTGGGGGTAGGACTGAAGCTTTCTTT
CASSLSGGRTEAFF
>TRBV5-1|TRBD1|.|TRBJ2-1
TGCGCCAGCAGCCCGCGACAGGGGAATGGAAATGAGCAGTTCTTC
CASSPRQGNGNEQFF
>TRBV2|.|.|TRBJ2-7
TGTGCCAGCAGGCCAGGTCCCTCCTACGAGCAGTACTTC
CASRPGPSYEQYF
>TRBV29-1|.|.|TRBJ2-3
TGCAGCGTTGGTGGGGGGGCCGGCACAGATACGCAGTATTTT
CSVGGGAGTDTQYF
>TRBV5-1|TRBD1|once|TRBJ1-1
TGCGCCAGCAGCTTTGTACGCTGGGATTCGGGACAGGCGACTGAAGCTTTCTTT
CASSFVRWDSGQATEAFF
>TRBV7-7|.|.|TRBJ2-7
TGTGCTAGCAGCATAAGGTGTCTCGCGGTGAGCTCCTACGAGCAGTACTTC
CASSIRCLAVSSYEQYF
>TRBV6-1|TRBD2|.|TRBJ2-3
TGTGCCAGCAGTGTCGGGAGGGATACGCAGTATTTT
CASSVGRDTQYF
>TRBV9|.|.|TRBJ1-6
TGTGCCAGCAGCGTTCAATATAATTCACCCCTCCACTTT
CASSVQYNSPLHF
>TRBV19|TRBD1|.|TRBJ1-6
TGTGCCAGTAAGGGGGACAGGGGTGGTTCACCCCTCCACTTT
CASKGDRGGSPLHF
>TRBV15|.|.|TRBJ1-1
TGTGCCACCAGCAGAGAGGGGGAGGCTGAAGCTTTCTTT
CATSREGEAEAFF
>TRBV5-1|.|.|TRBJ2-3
TGCGCCAGCAGCACGCAGGCTCGCACAGATACGCAGTATTTT
CASSTQARTDTQYF
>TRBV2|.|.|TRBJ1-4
TGTGCCAGCAGTGCGGACCGTGAAAAACTGTTTTTT
CASSADREKLFF
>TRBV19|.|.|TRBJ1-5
TGTGCCAGTAGTATAACGGGGTATAGCAATCAGCCCCAGCATTTT
CASSITGYSNQPQHF
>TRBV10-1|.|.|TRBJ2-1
TGCGCCCCTCCGGAGGACTACAATGAGCAGTTCTTC
CAPPEDYNEQFF
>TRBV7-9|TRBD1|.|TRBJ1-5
TGTGCCAGCAGCTTAGCCCAGGGGGCGCGAAGTAATGATCAGCCCCAGCATTTT
CASSLAQGARSNDQPQHF
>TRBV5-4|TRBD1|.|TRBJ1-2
TGTGCCAGCAGCCCTAGACAGGGTGCAGCATATGGCTACACCTTC
CASSPRQGAAYGYTF
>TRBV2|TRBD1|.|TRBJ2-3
TGTGCCAGCACACCCACAGGGGGCTTCGCAGATACGCAGTATTTT
CASTPTGGFADTQYF
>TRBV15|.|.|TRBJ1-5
TGTGCCACCAGCAAATCCCCGAAGTTATACCGAAGAGACCAATCCCAGCATTTT
CATSKSPKLYRRDQSQHF
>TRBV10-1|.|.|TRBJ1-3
TGCGCCAGCGGTTCTCCGTCGACTGGAAACACCATATATTTT
CASGSPSTGNTIYF
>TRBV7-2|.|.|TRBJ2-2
TGTGCCAGCAGCCGAATCCCGCAGAACACCGGGGAGCTGTTTTTT
CASSRIPQNTGELFF
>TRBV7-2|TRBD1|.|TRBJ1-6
TGTGCCAGCAGCTCGCTTACGGTTGCGGACAGGCTCCACTTT
CASSSLTVADRLHF
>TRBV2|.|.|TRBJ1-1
TGTGCCAGCAGTGAAGCAGGGGGCACTGAAGCTTTCTTT
CASSEAGGTEAFF
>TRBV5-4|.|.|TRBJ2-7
TGTGCCAGCAGCATCACAGGGTACTACGAGCAGTACTTC
CASSITGYYEQYF
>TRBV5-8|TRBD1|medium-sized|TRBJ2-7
TGTGCCAGCAACCGGGACAGGGGTCCTCGCGAGCAGTACTTC
CASNRDRGPREQYF
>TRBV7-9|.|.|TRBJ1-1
TGTGCCAGCAGCTTACTAGGGGTGAACACTGAAGCTTTCTTT
CASSLLGVNTEAFF
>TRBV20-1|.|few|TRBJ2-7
TGCAGTGCTCCCTATTACTACGAGCAGTACTTC
CSAPYYYEQYF
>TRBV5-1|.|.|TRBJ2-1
TGCGCCAGCAGTTCCCAGGTTAGCTCCTACAATGAGCAGTTCTTC
CASSSQVSSYNEQFF
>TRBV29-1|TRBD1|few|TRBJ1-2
TGCAGCGTTGAAGGGGGACAGTTGAAATATGGCTACACCTTC
CSVEGGQLKYGYTF
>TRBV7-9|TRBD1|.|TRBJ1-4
TGTGCCAGCAGCTTAGCAGCACAGGGGGAAAAACTGTTTTTT
CASSLAAQGEKLFF
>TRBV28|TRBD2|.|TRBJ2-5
TGTGCCAGCAGTACCGAGCGGGGGCCTCAAGGTGAGACCCAGTACTTC
CASSTERGPQGETQYF
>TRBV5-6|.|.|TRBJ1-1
TGTGCCAGCAGCTTGGCTCTTGGGGGAGGGGAACTTATGAACACTGAAGCTTTCTTT
CASSLALGGGELMNTEAFF
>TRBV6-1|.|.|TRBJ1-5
TGTGCCAGCAGTCCACAGGTTCGTCAGCCCCAGCATTTT
CASSPQVRQPQHF
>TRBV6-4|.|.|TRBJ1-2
TGTGCCAGCAGTCCCGGGACTTTCTATGGCTACACCTTC
CASSPGTFYGYTF
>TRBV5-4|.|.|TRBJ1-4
TGTGCCAGCAGCTTAGGAATAACTAATGAAAAACTGTTTTTT
CASSLGITNEKLFF
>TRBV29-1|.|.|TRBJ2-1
TGCAGCGTTGACCGCTCCCCGGTTGATGAGCAGTTCTTC
CSVDRSPVDEQFF
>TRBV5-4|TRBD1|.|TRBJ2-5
TGTGCCAGCAGCCTCACAGGGGGTCAAGAGACCCAGTACTTC
CASSLTGGQETQYF
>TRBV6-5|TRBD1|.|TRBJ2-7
TGTGCCAGCAGCCTGGGACAGGGGGCCTACGAGCAGTACTTC
CASSLGQGAYEQYF
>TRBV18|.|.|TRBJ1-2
TGTGCCAGCTCACCAAGGCAGACTAACTATGGCTACACCTTC
CASSPRQTNYGYTF
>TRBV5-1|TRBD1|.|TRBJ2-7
TGCGCCAGCAGAGAGACAGGGGGCATGAACGAGCAGTACTTC
CASRETGGMNEQYF
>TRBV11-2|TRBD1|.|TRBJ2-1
TGTGCCAGCAGCCTCGGACAGGGCTACAATGAGCAGTTCTTC
CASSLGQGYNEQFF
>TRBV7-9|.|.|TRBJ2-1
TGTGCCAGCAGCTTATCCATGTTTAGGAATTGGGGCCTCAATGAGCAGTTCTTC
CASSLSMFRNWGLNEQFF
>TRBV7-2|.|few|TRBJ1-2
TGTGCCAGCAGCTCGTACCCGGGAAACTATGGCTACACCTTC
CASSSYPGNYGYTF
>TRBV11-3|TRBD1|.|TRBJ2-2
TGTGCCAGCAGTCCCGGGACAGGATACACCGGGGAGCTGTTTTTT
CASSPGTGYTGELFF
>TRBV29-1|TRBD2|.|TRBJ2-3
TGCAGCGTCCGACCGGGGGGAAGCACAGATACGCAGTATTTT
CSVRPGGSTDTQYF
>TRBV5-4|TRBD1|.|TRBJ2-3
TGTGCCAGCGGACAGGCCTACACAGATACGCAGTATTTT
CASGQAYTDTQYF
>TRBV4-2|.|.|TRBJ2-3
TGTGCCAGCAGCCAAGATCCGGCGAGCACAGATACGCAGTATTTT
CASSQDPASTDTQYF
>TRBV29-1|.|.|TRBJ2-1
TGCAGCGTTGATGTGAGGCCGTGGGATGAGCAGTTCTTC
CSVDVRPWDEQFF
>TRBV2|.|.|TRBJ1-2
TGTGCCAGCAGTTTAATCCTCATACAGGGCTACACCTTC
CASSLILIQGYTF
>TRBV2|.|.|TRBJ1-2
TGTGCCAGCAGTGAAAACACTAACTATGGCTACACCTTC
CASSENTNYGYTF